A selection of T cell receptor beta chains follows, all from one sample in a study of radiation and T cells in renal cell carcinoma. Assay: immunoSEQ multiplex PCR; the TCRdb copy retains only in-frame clones and omits some. The data contain approximately 9,400 clones, around 56% of them singletons. The sample here was tumor tissue, taken from a patient whose treatment was nephrectomy without radiotherapy. Source of these receptors: a man aged 35-49 years with renal cell carcinoma. CDR3s include the opening cysteine and the closing phenylalanine or tryptophan. The order of the fields is D gene, CDR3 length, V gene, clone size, J gene, CDR3 protein, CDR3 DNA. The D gene is left open where the match is weak. Part of the rows lack a size; the others show once, few, many or a class for expanded clones.

d_gene: NA
len: 16
v_gene: TRBV9
abundance: NA
j_gene: TRBJ1-1
CDR3aa: CASSVGSAELRTEAFF
CDR3nt: TGTGCCAGCAGCGTGGGAAGCGCCGAGCTGAGGACTGAAGCTTTCTTT

d_gene: NA
len: 13
v_gene: TRBV18
abundance: few
j_gene: TRBJ1-1
CDR3aa: CASSPAAMAEAFF
CDR3nt: TGTGCCAGCTCACCGGCGGCAATGGCTGAAGCTTTCTTT

d_gene: NA
len: 15
v_gene: TRBV5-4
abundance: NA
j_gene: TRBJ1-3
CDR3aa: CASSLGNITGNTIYF
CDR3nt: TGTGCCAGCAGCTTGGGGAACATAACTGGAAACACCATATATTTT

d_gene: NA
len: 13
v_gene: TRBV15
abundance: NA
j_gene: TRBJ1-2
CDR3aa: CATSGTQGYGYTF
CDR3nt: TGTGCCACCAGCGGAACACAGGGCTATGGCTACACCTTC

d_gene: TRBD1
len: 15
v_gene: TRBV9
abundance: NA
j_gene: TRBJ2-2
CDR3aa: CASSPPTGRTGELFF
CDR3nt: TGTGCCAGCAGCCCCCCGACAGGGCGGACCGGGGAGCTGTTTTTT

d_gene: NA
len: 14
v_gene: TRBV7-2
abundance: NA
j_gene: TRBJ1-2
CDR3aa: CASSLDVSPYGYTF
CDR3nt: TGTGCCAGCAGCTTAGATGTTAGTCCCTATGGCTACACCTTC

d_gene: NA
len: 14
v_gene: TRBV5-5
abundance: NA
j_gene: TRBJ2-1
CDR3aa: CASSSRLGVNEQFF
CDR3nt: TGTGCCAGCAGCTCCCGACTAGGGGTCAATGAGCAGTTCTTC

d_gene: NA
len: 12
v_gene: TRBV29-1
abundance: NA
j_gene: TRBJ2-7
CDR3aa: CSVGAPNYEQYF
CDR3nt: TGCAGCGTGGGGGCGCCGAACTACGAGCAGTACTTC

d_gene: TRBD1
len: 15
v_gene: TRBV6-5
abundance: NA
j_gene: TRBJ1-1
CDR3aa: CASRTRTGLNTEAFF
CDR3nt: TGTGCCAGCAGGACGAGGACAGGCTTGAACACTGAAGCTTTCTTT

d_gene: TRBD1
len: 18
v_gene: TRBV5-6
abundance: once
j_gene: TRBJ1-4
CDR3aa: CASSFKQGHAGSNEKLFF
CDR3nt: TGTGCCAGCAGCTTTAAACAGGGGCACGCGGGTTCGAATGAAAAACTGTTTTTT

d_gene: NA
len: 19
v_gene: TRBV5-1
abundance: few
j_gene: TRBJ1-1
CDR3aa: CASSLAWGLAAGDNTEAFF
CDR3nt: TGCGCCAGCAGCTTGGCCTGGGGCTTAGCGGCTGGGGACAACACTGAAGCTTTCTTT

d_gene: NA
len: 14
v_gene: TRBV13
abundance: NA
j_gene: TRBJ2-1
CDR3aa: CASSLVSSYNEQFF
CDR3nt: TGTGCCAGCAGCCTCGTAAGCTCCTACAATGAGCAGTTCTTC

d_gene: TRBD1
len: 15
v_gene: TRBV6-1
abundance: NA
j_gene: TRBJ2-5
CDR3aa: CASSRTGNGQETQYF
CDR3nt: TGTGCCAGCAGCCGGACAGGGAATGGCCAAGAGACCCAGTACTTC

d_gene: TRBD2
len: 14
v_gene: TRBV7-9
abundance: once
j_gene: TRBJ2-2
CDR3aa: CATERGIVTGELFF
CDR3nt: TGTGCCACCGAGCGGGGAATAGTGACCGGGGAGCTGTTTTTT

d_gene: NA
len: 15
v_gene: TRBV5-8
abundance: NA
j_gene: TRBJ2-3
CDR3aa: CASSPEGGGTDTQYF
CDR3nt: TGTGCCAGCAGCCCGGAGGGCGGGGGCACAGATACGCAGTATTTT

d_gene: TRBD1
len: 13
v_gene: TRBV6-4
abundance: NA
j_gene: TRBJ1-2
CDR3aa: CASSQTGSAGYTF
CDR3nt: TGTGCCAGCAGCCAGACAGGGTCGGCTGGCTACACCTTC

d_gene: NA
len: 15
v_gene: TRBV5-8
abundance: NA
j_gene: TRBJ2-2
CDR3aa: CASSLRGSDTGELFF
CDR3nt: TGTGCCAGCAGCTTACGGGGGAGTGACACCGGGGAGCTGTTTTTT

d_gene: NA
len: 13
v_gene: TRBV6-1
abundance: NA
j_gene: TRBJ2-4
CDR3aa: CASSEDYQGDGNF
CDR3nt: TGTGCCAGCAGTGAAGACTACCAGGGCGACGGGAACTTC

d_gene: TRBD2
len: 15
v_gene: TRBV9
abundance: NA
j_gene: TRBJ2-3
CDR3aa: CASSVGGRAPDTQYF
CDR3nt: TGTGCCAGCAGCGTTGGCGGGAGGGCCCCAGATACGCAGTATTTT

d_gene: NA
len: 13
v_gene: TRBV6-5
abundance: NA
j_gene: TRBJ2-1
CDR3aa: CASSADGYNEQFF
CDR3nt: TGTGCCAGCAGTGCGGACGGCTACAATGAGCAGTTCTTC

d_gene: TRBD2
len: 11
v_gene: TRBV20-1
abundance: NA
j_gene: TRBJ2-5
CDR3aa: CSAAGGELQYF
CDR3nt: TGCAGTGCGGCCGGGGGGGAACTACAGTACTTC

d_gene: NA
len: 18
v_gene: TRBV6-1
abundance: few
j_gene: TRBJ1-5
CDR3aa: CASSDQWGRGNSNQPQHF
CDR3nt: TGTGCCAGCAGTGATCAGTGGGGCAGGGGTAATAGCAATCAGCCCCAGCATTTT

d_gene: TRBD1
len: 14
v_gene: TRBV5-8
abundance: NA
j_gene: TRBJ1-2
CDR3aa: CASSHRDRGNGYTF
CDR3nt: TGTGCCAGCAGTCACCGGGACAGGGGGAATGGCTACACCTTC

d_gene: TRBD2
len: 14
v_gene: TRBV2
abundance: NA
j_gene: TRBJ2-5
CDR3aa: CASSGTSVQETQYF
CDR3nt: TGTGCCAGCAGTGGTACTAGCGTCCAAGAGACCCAGTACTTC

d_gene: NA
len: 17
v_gene: TRBV7-8
abundance: NA
j_gene: TRBJ2-1
CDR3aa: CASSLVRGESGLNAQFF
CDR3nt: TGTGCCAGCAGCTTAGTTCGAGGGGAGAGCGGCCTTAACGCGCAGTTCTTC

d_gene: NA
len: 14
v_gene: TRBV9
abundance: NA
j_gene: TRBJ2-2
CDR3aa: CASSARPYTGELFF
CDR3nt: TGTGCCAGCAGCGCCCGACCGTACACCGGGGAGCTGTTTTTT

d_gene: TRBD2
len: 16
v_gene: TRBV14
abundance: NA
j_gene: TRBJ2-5
CDR3aa: CASSQGLSSGVTPQYF
CDR3nt: TGTGCCAGCAGCCAAGGACTGTCTAGCGGCGTAACTCCCCAGTACTTC

d_gene: TRBD1
len: 15
v_gene: TRBV2
abundance: few
j_gene: TRBJ1-5
CDR3aa: CASSLGQGSNQPQHF
CDR3nt: TGTGCCAGCAGTCTGGGACAGGGAAGCAATCAGCCCCAGCATTTT

d_gene: NA
len: 12
v_gene: TRBV6-6
abundance: NA
j_gene: TRBJ1-4
CDR3aa: CASSPYWEKLFF
CDR3nt: TGTGCCAGCAGTCCCTATTGGGAAAAACTGTTTTTT

d_gene: NA
len: 15
v_gene: TRBV5-8
abundance: NA
j_gene: TRBJ1-2
CDR3aa: CASSLAPWGNYGYTF
CDR3nt: TGTGCCAGCAGCTTGGCCCCCTGGGGTAACTATGGCTACACCTTC

d_gene: TRBD1
len: 15
v_gene: TRBV16
abundance: NA
j_gene: TRBJ1-2
CDR3aa: CASSQRAGGFYGYTF
CDR3nt: TGTGCCAGCAGCCAACGAGCAGGGGGCTTCTATGGCTACACCTTC

d_gene: TRBD1
len: 15
v_gene: TRBV30
abundance: NA
j_gene: TRBJ2-7
CDR3aa: CAWSVRDRGLYEQYF
CDR3nt: TGTGCCTGGAGTGTCCGGGACAGGGGGCTCTACGAGCAGTACTTC

d_gene: TRBD1
len: 16
v_gene: TRBV28
abundance: NA
j_gene: TRBJ1-1
CDR3aa: CASRFPQGGAGTEAFF
CDR3nt: TGTGCCAGCAGATTCCCCCAGGGGGGGGCAGGGACTGAAGCTTTCTTT

d_gene: NA
len: 15
v_gene: TRBV4-3
abundance: NA
j_gene: TRBJ1-5
CDR3aa: CASSQEHGNNQPQHF
CDR3nt: TGCGCCAGCAGCCAAGAGCACGGGAACAATCAGCCCCAGCATTTT

d_gene: TRBD2
len: 15
v_gene: TRBV28
abundance: NA
j_gene: TRBJ2-4
CDR3aa: CASSRLSGGKNIQYF
CDR3nt: TGTGCCAGCAGTCGTCTAAGCGGGGGCAAAAACATTCAGTACTTC

d_gene: NA
len: 12
v_gene: TRBV5-6
abundance: NA
j_gene: TRBJ2-7
CDR3aa: CASSYTGSEQYF
CDR3nt: TGTGCCAGCAGCTATACAGGGAGCGAGCAGTACTTC

d_gene: NA
len: 17
v_gene: TRBV7-8
abundance: NA
j_gene: TRBJ2-7
CDR3aa: CASSLGGLALGAYEQYF
CDR3nt: TGTGCCAGCAGCTTAGGAGGTCTGGCTCTTGGCGCCTACGAGCAGTACTTC

d_gene: NA
len: 14
v_gene: TRBV18
abundance: few
j_gene: TRBJ2-2
CDR3aa: CASSPLTHTGELFF
CDR3nt: TGTGCCAGCTCACCACTCACCCACACCGGGGAGCTGTTTTTT

d_gene: NA
len: 16
v_gene: TRBV4-1
abundance: few
j_gene: TRBJ2-1
CDR3aa: CASSQETGTIYNEQFF
CDR3nt: TGCGCCAGCAGCCAAGAAACAGGGACGATCTACAATGAGCAGTTCTTC

d_gene: TRBD1
len: 14
v_gene: TRBV19
abundance: NA
j_gene: TRBJ1-5
CDR3aa: CASRGTGGSQPQHF
CDR3nt: TGTGCCAGTAGAGGGACAGGGGGAAGTCAGCCCCAGCATTTT

d_gene: TRBD1
len: 14
v_gene: TRBV7-6
abundance: few
j_gene: TRBJ1-4
CDR3aa: CASSPDRGSGKLFF
CDR3nt: TGTGCCAGCAGCCCGGACAGGGGTAGTGGAAAACTGTTTTTT

d_gene: TRBD2
len: 20
v_gene: TRBV19
abundance: NA
j_gene: TRBJ2-3
CDR3aa: CASSIDNVWTSGRGADTQYF
CDR3nt: TGTGCCAGTAGTATAGATAACGTATGGACTAGCGGGAGGGGAGCAGATACGCAGTATTTT

d_gene: NA
len: 15
v_gene: TRBV7-6
abundance: NA
j_gene: TRBJ1-3
CDR3aa: CASSLEGGSGNTIYF
CDR3nt: TGTGCCAGCAGCTTAGAAGGGGGCTCTGGAAACACCATATATTTT

d_gene: NA
len: 15
v_gene: TRBV7-8
abundance: NA
j_gene: TRBJ1-5
CDR3aa: CASSLGSNPNQPQHF
CDR3nt: TGTGCCAGCAGCTTAGGAAGTAACCCCAATCAGCCCCAGCATTTT

d_gene: NA
len: 13
v_gene: TRBV19
abundance: NA
j_gene: TRBJ2-5
CDR3aa: CASSTWNFETQYF
CDR3nt: TGTGCCAGTAGTACTTGGAATTTCGAGACCCAGTACTTC

d_gene: TRBD2
len: 16
v_gene: TRBV4-3
abundance: few
j_gene: TRBJ2-5
CDR3aa: CASSQGLAGASETQYF
CDR3nt: TGCGCCAGCAGCCAGGGACTAGCGGGAGCTTCAGAGACCCAGTACTTC

d_gene: TRBD1
len: 15
v_gene: TRBV7-9
abundance: once
j_gene: TRBJ1-2
CDR3aa: CASSLRTGEDYGYTF
CDR3nt: TGTGCCAGCAGCCTACGGACAGGGGAGGACTATGGCTACACCTTC

d_gene: TRBD1
len: 16
v_gene: TRBV4-2
abundance: NA
j_gene: TRBJ1-1
CDR3aa: CASSQSDRGMSTEAFF
CDR3nt: TGTGCCAGCAGCCAGAGTGACAGGGGAATGAGCACTGAAGCTTTCTTT

d_gene: NA
len: 13
v_gene: TRBV29-1
abundance: few
j_gene: TRBJ2-7
CDR3aa: CSVEGAGDDEQYF
CDR3nt: TGCAGCGTTGAAGGGGCAGGGGACGACGAGCAGTACTTC

d_gene: TRBD2
len: 16
v_gene: TRBV5-1
abundance: NA
j_gene: TRBJ2-2
CDR3aa: CASNQIPAGDTGELFF
CDR3nt: TGCGCCAGCAACCAGATACCAGCGGGAGACACCGGGGAGCTGTTTTTT

d_gene: NA
len: 12
v_gene: TRBV30
abundance: NA
j_gene: TRBJ1-2
CDR3aa: CAWSHRIYGYTF
CDR3nt: TGTGCCTGGAGTCACAGGATATATGGCTACACCTTC

d_gene: TRBD1
len: 12
v_gene: TRBV27
abundance: few
j_gene: TRBJ1-2
CDR3aa: CASSGQGLGYTF
CDR3nt: TGTGCCAGCAGTGGACAGGGATTAGGCTACACCTTC

d_gene: NA
len: 14
v_gene: TRBV9
abundance: few
j_gene: TRBJ1-1
CDR3aa: CASSVGNVNTEAFF
CDR3nt: TGTGCCAGCAGCGTAGGTAACGTCAACACTGAAGCTTTCTTT